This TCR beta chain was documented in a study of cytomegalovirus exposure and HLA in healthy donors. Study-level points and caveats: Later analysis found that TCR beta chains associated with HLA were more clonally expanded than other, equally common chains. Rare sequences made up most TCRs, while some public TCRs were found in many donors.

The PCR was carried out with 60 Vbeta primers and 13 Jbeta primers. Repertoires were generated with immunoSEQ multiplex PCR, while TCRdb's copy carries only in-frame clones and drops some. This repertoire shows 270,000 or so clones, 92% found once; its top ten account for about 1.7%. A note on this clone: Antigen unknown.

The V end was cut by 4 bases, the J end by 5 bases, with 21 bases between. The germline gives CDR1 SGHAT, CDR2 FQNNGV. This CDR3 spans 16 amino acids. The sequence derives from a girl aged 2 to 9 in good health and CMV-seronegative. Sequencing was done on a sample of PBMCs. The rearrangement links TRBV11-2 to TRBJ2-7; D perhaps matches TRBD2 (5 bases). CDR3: CASSSAGPLGNNEQYF. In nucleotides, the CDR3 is TGTGCCAGCAGCTCCGCCGGACCCCTCGGGAATAACGAGCAGTACTTC. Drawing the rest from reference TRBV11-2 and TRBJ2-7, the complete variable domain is EAGVAQSPRYKIIEKRQSVAFWCNPISGHATLYWYQQILGQGPKLLIQFQNNGVVDDSQLPKDRFSAERLKGVDSTLKIQPAKLEDSAVYLCASSSAGPLGNNEQYFGPGTRLTVT.